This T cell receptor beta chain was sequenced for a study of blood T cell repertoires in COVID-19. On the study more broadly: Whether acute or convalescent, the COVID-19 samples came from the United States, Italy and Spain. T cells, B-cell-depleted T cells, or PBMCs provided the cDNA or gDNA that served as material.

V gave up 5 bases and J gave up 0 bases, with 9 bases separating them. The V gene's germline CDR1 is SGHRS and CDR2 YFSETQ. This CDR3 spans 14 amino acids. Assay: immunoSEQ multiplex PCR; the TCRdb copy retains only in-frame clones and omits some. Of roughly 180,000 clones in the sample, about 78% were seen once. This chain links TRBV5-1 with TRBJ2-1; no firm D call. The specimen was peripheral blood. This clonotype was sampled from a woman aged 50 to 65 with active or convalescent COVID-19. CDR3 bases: TGCGCCAGCAGTAAGCAAAGCTCCTACAATGAGCAGTTCTTC. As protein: CASSKQSSYNEQFF.